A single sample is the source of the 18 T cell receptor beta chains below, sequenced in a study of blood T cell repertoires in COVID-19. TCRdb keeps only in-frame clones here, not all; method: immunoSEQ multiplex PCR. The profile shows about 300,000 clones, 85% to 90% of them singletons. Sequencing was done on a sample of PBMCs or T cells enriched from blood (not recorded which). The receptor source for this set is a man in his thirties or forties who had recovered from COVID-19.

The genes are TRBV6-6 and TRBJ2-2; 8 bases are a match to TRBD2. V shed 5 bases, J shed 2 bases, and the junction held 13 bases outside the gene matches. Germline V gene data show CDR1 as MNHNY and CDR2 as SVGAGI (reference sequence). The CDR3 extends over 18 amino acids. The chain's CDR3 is CASSRDGRARRNTGELFF. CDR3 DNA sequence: TGTGCCAGCAGTCGAGACGGGAGGGCCCGTCGTAACACCGGGGAGCTGTTTTTT.

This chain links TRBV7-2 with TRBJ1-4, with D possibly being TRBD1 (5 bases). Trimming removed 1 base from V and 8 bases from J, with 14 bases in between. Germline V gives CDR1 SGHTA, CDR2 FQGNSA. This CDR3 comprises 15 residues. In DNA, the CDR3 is TGTGCCAGCAGCTTAGTAGCACCGGGGGGAGAAAAACTGTTTTTT. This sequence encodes CASSLVAPGGEKLFF.

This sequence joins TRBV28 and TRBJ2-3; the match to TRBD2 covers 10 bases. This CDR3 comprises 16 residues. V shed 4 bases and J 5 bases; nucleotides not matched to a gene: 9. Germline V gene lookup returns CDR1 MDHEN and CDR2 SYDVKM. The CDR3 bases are TGTGCCAGCAGTTCCCGACTAGCGGGTGGCGTAGATACGCAGTATTTT. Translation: CASSSRLAGGVDTQYF.

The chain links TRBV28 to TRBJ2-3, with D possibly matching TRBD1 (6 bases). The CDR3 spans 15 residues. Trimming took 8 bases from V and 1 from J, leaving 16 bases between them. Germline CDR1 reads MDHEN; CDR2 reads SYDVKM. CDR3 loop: CASLSLGAGTDTQYF. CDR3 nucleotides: TGTGCCAGCCTCTCCTTGGGGGCTGGCACAGATACGCAGTATTTT.

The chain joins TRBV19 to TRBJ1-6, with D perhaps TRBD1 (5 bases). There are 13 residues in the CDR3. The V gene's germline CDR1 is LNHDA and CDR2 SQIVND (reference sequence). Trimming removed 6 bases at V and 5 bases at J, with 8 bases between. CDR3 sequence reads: CASRTANNSPLHF. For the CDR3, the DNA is TGTGCCAGTAGGACAGCAAATAATTCACCCCTCCACTTT.

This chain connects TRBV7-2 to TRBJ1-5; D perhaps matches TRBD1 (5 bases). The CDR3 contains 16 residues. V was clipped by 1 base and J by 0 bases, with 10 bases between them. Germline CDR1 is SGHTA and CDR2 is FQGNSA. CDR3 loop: CASSLGAGLSNQPQHF. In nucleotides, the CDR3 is TGTGCCAGCAGCTTAGGCGCAGGGCTTAGCAATCAGCCCCAGCATTTT. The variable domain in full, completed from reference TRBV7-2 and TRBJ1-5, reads GAGVSQSPSNKVTEKGKDVELRCDPISGHTALYWYRQSLGQGLEFLIYFQGNSAPDKSGLPSDRFSAERTGGSVSTLTIQRTQQEDSAVYLCASSLGAGLSNQPQHFGDGTRLSIL.

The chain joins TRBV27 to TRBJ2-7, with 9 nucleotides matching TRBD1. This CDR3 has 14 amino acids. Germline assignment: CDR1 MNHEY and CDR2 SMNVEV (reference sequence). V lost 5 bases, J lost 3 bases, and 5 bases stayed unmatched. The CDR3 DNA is TGTGCCAGCAGTCGTGACAGGGGGATCTACGAGCAGTACTTC. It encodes CASSRDRGIYEQYF.

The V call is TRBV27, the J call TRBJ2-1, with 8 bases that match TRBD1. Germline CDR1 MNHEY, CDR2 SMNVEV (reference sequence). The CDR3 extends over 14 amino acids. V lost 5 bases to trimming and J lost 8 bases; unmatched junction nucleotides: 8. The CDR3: CASSGGTGWDEQFF. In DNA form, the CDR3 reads TGTGCCAGCAGTGGGGGGACAGGCTGGGATGAGCAGTTCTTC.

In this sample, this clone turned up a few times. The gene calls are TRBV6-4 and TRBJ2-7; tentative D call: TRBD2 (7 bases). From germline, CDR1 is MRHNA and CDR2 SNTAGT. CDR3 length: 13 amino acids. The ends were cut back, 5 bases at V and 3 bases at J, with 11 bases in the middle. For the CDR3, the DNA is TGTGCCAGCAGTCCGGGGGGCAGCTACGAGCAGTACTTC. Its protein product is CASSPGGSYEQYF.

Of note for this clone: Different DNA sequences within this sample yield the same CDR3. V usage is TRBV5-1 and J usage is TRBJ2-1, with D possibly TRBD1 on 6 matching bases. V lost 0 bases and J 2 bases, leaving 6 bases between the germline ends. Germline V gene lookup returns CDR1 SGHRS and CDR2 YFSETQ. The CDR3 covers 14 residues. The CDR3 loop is CASSLGGPYNEQFF. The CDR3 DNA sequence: TGCGCCAGCAGCTTGGGGGGGCCCTACAATGAGCAGTTCTTC.

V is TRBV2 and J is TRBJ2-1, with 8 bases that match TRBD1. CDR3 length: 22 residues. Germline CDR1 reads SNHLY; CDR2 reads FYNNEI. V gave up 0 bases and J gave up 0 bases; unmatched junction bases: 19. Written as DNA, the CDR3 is TGTGCCAGCAGTGAAGCGCCGTTTTGGACAGGGTCTGGAACGGGCTCCTACAATGAGCAGTTCTTC. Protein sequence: CASSEAPFWTGSGTGSYNEQFF.

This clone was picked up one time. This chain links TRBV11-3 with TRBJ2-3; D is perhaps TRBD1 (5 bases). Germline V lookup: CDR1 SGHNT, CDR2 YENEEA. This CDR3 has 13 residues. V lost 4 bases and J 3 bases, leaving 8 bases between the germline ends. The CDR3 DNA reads TGTGCCAGCAGCTCGCGGACAACAGATACGCAGTATTTT. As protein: CASSSRTTDTQYF.

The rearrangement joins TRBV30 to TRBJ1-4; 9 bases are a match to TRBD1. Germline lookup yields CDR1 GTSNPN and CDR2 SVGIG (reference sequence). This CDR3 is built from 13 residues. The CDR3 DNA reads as TGTGGCCTGTTAGCACAGGGGGCCGGAAAACTGTTTTTT. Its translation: CGLLAQGAGKLFF.

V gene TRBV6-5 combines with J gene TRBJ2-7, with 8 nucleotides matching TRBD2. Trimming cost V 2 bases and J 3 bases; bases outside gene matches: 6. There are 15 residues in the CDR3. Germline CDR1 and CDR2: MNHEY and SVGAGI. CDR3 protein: CASSYGGLADYEQYF. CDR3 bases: TGTGCCAGCAGTTACGGTGGACTAGCCGACTACGAGCAGTACTTC.

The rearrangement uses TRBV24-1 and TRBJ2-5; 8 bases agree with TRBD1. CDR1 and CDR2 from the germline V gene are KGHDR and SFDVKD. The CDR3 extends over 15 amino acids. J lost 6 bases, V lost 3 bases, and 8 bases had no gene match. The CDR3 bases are TGTGCCACCAGTGATCCCCGGGGCAGGGGGCAGACCCAGTACTTC. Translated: CATSDPRGRGQTQYF.

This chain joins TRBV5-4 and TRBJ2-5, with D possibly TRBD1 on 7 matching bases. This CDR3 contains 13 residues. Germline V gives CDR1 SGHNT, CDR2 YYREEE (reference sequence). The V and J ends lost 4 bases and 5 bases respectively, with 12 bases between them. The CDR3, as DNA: TGTGCCAGCAGCCCAGGGGGGCTGGAGACCCAGTACTTC. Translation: CASSPGGLETQYF.

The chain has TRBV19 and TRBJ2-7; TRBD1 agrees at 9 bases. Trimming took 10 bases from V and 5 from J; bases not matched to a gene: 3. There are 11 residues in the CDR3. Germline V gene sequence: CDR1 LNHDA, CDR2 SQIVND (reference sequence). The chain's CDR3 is CATRTGDEQYF. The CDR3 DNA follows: TGTGCCACCCGGACAGGGGACGAGCAGTACTTC.

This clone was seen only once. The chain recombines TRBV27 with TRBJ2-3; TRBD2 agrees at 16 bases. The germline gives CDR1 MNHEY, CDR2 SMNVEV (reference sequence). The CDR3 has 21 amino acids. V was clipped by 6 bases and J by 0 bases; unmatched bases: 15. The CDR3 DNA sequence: TGTGCCAGCAGGCGGAGATTACCGGGACTAGCGGGGGGGCCTAGCACAGATACGCAGTATTTT. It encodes CASRRRLPGLAGGPSTDTQYF.